One T cell receptor beta chain is described in this entry. This record comes from a study of T cell responses to AZD1222 COVID-19 vaccine. Germline assignment: CDR1 SGHNT and CDR2 YYREEE (reference sequence). This CDR3 region has 17 residues. V gave up 0 bases and J gave up 3 bases, with 15 bases separating them. Produced via immunoSEQ multiplex PCR; TCRdb's table is partial and in-frame only. The top ten hold around 3.3% of the sample, which has about 110,000 clones, roughly nine tenths seen once. The chain joins TRBV5-4 to TRBJ2-2; TRBD2 might be the D (5 bases). The clonotype comes from an adult in good health. Here the sequenced sample was peripheral blood, taken on day 0 of MenACWY control vaccination. CDR3 DNA sequence: TGTGCCAGCAGCTTGGCCGTTAGAGGGCCTTACACCGGGGAGCTGTTTTTT. It codes for CASSLAVRGPYTGELFF.